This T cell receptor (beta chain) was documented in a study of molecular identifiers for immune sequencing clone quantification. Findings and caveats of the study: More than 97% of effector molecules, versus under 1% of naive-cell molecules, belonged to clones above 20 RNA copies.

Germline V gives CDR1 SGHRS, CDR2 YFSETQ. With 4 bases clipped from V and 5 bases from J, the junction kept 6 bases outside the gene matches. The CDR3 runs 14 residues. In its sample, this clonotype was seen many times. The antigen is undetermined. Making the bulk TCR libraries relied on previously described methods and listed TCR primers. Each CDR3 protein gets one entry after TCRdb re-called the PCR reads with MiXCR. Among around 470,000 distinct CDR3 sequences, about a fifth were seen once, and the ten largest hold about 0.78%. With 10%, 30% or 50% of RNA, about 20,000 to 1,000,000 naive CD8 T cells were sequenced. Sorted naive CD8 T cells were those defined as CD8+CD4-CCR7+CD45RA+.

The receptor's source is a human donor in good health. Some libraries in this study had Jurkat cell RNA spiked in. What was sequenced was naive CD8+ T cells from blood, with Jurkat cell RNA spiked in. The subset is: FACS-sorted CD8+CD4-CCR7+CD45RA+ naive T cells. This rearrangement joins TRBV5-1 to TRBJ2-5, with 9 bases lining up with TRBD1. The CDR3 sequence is CASSPGQGGETQYF. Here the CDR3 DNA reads TGCGCCAGCAGCCCGGGACAGGGCGGCGAGACCCAGTACTTC. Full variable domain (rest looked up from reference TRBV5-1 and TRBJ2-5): KAGVTQTPRYLIKTRGQQVTLSCSPISGHRSVSWYQQTPGQGLQFLFEYFSETQRNKGNFPGRFSGRQFSNSRSEMNVSTLELGDSALYLCASSPGQGGETQYFGPGTRLLVL.